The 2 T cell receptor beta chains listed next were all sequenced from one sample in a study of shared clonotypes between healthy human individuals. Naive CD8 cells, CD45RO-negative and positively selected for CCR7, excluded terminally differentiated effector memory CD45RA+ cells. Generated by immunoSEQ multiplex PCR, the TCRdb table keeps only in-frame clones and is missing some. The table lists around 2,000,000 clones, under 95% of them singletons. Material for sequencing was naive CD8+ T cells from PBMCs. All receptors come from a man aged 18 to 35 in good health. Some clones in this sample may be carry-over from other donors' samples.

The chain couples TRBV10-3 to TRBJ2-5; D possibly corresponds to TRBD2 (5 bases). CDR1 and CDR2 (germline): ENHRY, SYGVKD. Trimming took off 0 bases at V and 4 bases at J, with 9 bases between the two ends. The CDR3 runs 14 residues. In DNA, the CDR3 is TGTGCCATCAGTGAGTCTCGGAGCGGAGAGACCCAGTACTTC. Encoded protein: CAISESRSGETQYF.

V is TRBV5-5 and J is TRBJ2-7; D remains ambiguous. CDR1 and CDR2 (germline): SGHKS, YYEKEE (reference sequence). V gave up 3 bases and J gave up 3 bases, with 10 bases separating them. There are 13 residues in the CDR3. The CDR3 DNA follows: TGTGCCAGCAGCTGGGTCCAGGACTACGAGCAGTACTTC. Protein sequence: CASSWVQDYEQYF.